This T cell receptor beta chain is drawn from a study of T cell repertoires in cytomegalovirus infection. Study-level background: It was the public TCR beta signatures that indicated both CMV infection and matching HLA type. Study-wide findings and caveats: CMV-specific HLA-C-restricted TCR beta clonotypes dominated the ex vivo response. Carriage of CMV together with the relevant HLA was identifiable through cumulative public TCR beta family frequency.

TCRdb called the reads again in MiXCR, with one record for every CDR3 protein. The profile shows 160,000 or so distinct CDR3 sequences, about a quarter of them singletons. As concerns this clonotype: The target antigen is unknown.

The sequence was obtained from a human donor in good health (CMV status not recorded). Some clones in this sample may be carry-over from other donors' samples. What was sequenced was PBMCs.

CDR3 coding DNA: TGTGCCAGCAGCTTGGCCCCGTCAGGGGCCGGGGAGCTGTTTTTT. Amino acids: CASSLAPSGAGELFF. The gene calls are TRBV5-4 and TRBJ2-2, with D perhaps matching TRBD1 (6 bases). V was cut by 0 bases and J by 6 bases, with 12 bases left in between. The CDR3 runs 15 residues. Germline CDR1 and CDR2: SGHNT and YYREEE (reference sequence).